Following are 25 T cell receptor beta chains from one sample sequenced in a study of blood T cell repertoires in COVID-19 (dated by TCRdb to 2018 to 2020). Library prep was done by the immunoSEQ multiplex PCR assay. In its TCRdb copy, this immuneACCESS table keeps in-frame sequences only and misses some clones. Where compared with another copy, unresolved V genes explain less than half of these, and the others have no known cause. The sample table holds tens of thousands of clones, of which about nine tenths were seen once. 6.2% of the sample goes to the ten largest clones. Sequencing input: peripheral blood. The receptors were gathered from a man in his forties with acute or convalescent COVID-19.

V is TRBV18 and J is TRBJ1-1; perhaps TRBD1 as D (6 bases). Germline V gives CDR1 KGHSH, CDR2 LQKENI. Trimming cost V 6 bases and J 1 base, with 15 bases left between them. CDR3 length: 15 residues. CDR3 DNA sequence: TGTGCCAGCTCTCAGCTCGACAGGCGGAACACTGAAGCTTTCTTT. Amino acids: CASSQLDRRNTEAFF.

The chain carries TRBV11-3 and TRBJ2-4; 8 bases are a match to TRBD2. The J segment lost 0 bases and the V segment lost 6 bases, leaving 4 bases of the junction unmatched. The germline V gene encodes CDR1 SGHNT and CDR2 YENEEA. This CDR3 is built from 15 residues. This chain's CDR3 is CASSRTSLAKNIQYF. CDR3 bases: TGTGCCAGCAGTAGGACTAGCTTAGCCAAAAACATTCAGTACTTC.

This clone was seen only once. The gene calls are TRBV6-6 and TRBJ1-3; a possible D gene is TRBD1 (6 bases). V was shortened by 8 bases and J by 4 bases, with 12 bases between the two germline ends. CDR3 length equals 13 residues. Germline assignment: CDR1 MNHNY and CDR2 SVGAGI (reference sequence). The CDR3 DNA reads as TGTGCCAGCTTACAGGGTGGCGGAAACACCATATATTTT. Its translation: CASLQGGGNTIYF.

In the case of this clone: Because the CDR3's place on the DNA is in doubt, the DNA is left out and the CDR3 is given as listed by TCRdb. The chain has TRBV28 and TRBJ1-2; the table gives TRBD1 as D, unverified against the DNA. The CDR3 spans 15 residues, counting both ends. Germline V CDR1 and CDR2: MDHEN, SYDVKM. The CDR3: CASSTSGQDNYGYTF.

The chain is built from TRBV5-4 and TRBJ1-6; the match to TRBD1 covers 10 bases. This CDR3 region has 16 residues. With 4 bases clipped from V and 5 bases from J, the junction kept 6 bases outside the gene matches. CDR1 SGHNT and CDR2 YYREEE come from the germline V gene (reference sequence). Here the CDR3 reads CASSRPGQGNNSPLHF. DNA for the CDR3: TGTGCCAGCAGCCGTCCGGGACAGGGGAATAATTCACCCCTCCACTTT. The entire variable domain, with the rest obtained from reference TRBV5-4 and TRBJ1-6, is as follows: ETGVTQSPTHLIKTRGQQVTLRCSSQSGHNTVSWYQQALGQGPQFIFQYYREEENGRGNFPPRFSGLQFPNYSSELNVNALELDDSALYLCASSRPGQGNNSPLHFGNGTRLTVT.

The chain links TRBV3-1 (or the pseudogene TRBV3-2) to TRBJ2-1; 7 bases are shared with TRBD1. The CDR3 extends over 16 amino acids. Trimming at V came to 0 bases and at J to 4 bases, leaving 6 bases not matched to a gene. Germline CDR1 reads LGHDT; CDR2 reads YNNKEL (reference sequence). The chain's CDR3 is CASSQDLPGQYNEQFF. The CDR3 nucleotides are TGTGCCAGCAGCCAAGATCTACCGGGACAGTACAATGAGCAGTTCTTC.

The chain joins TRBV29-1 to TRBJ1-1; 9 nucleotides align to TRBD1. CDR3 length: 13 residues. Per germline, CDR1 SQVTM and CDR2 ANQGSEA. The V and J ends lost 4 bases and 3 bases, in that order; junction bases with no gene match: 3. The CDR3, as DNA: TGCAGCGTTGGGCGGACAGGGGACACTGAAGCTTTCTTT. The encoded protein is CSVGRTGDTEAFF.

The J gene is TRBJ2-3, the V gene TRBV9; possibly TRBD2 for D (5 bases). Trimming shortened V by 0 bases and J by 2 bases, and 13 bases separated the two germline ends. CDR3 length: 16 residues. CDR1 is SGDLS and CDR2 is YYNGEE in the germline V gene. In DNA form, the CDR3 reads TGTGCCAGCAGCGTAGCTGGGTCTCGGGACACAGATACGCAGTATTTT. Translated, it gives CASSVAGSRDTDTQYF.

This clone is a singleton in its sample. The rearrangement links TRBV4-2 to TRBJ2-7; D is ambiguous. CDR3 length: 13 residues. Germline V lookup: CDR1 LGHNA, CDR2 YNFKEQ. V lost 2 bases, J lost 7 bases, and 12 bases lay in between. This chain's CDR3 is CASSQTIVFEQYF. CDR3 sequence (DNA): TGTGCCAGCAGCCAAACCATAGTTTTTGAGCAGTACTTC.

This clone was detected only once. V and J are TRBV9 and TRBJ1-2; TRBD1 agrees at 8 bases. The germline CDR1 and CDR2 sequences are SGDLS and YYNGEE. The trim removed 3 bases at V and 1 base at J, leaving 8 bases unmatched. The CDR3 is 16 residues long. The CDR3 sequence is CASSGGEDRGNYGYTF. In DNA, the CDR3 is TGTGCCAGCAGCGGCGGGGAAGACAGGGGTAACTATGGCTACACCTTC.

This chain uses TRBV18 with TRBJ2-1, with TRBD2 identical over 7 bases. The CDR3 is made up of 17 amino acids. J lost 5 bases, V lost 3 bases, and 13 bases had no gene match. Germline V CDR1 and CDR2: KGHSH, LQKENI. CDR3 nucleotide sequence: TGTGCCAGCTCACCTTTGGGACCGGGAGGCACCCACAATGAGCAGTTCTTC. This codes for CASSPLGPGGTHNEQFF. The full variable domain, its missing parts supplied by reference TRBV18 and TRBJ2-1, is NAGVMQNPRHLVRRRGQEARLRCSPMKGHSHVYWYRQLPEEGLKFMVYLQKENIIDESGMPKERFSAEFPKEGPSILRIQQVVRGDSAAYFCASSPLGPGGTHNEQFFGPGTRLTVL.

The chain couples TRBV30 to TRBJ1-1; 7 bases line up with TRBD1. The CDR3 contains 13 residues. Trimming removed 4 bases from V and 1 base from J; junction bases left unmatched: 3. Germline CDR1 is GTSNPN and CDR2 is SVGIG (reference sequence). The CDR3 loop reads CAWTRTGNTEAFF. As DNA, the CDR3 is TGTGCCTGGACCCGGACAGGGAACACTGAAGCTTTCTTT.

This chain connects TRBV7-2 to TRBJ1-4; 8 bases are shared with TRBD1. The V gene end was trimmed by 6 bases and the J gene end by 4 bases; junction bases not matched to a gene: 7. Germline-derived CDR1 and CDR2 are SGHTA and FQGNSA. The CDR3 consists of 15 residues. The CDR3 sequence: CASSSITGGNEKLFF. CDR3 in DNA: TGTGCCAGCAGTTCCATAACAGGGGGTAATGAAAAACTGTTTTTT. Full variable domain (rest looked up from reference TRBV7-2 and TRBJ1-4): GAGVSQSPSNKVTEKGKDVELRCDPISGHTALYWYRQSLGQGLEFLIYFQGNSAPDKSGLPSDRFSAERTGGSVSTLTIQRTQQEDSAVYLCASSSITGGNEKLFFGSGTQLSVL.

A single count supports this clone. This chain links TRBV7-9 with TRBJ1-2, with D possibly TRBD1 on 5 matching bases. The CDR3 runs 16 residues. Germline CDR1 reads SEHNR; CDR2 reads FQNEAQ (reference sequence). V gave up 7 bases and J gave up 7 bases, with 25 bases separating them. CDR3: CASNPGGKVGGSGYTF. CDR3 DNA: TGTGCCAGCAACCCCGGTGGGAAAGTGGGGGGGTCTGGCTACACCTTC.

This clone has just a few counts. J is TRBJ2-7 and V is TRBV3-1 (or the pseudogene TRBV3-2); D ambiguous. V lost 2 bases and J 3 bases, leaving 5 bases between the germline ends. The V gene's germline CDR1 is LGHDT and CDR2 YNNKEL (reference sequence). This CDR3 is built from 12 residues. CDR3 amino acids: CASSQYVYEQYF. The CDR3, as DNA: TGTGCCAGCAGCCAATATGTCTACGAGCAGTACTTC.

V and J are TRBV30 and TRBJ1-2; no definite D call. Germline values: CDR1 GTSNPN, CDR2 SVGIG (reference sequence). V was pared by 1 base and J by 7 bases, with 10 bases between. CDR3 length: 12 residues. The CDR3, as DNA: TGTGCCTGGAGTGCCGCACTGGTTGGCTACACCTTC. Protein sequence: CAWSAALVGYTF.

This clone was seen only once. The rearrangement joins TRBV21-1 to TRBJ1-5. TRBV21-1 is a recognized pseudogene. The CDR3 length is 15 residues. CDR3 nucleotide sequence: TGTGCCAGCAGCACCGGCAGGGCGGGAAATCAGCCCCAGCATTTT. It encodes CASSTGRAGNQPQHF.

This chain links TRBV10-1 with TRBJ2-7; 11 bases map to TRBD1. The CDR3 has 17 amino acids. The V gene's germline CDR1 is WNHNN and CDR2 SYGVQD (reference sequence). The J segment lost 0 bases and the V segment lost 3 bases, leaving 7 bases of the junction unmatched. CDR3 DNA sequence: TGCGCCAGCAGTGACGGAGTTGGGACAGGGGGCTCCTACGAGCAGTACTTC. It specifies CASSDGVGTGGSYEQYF.

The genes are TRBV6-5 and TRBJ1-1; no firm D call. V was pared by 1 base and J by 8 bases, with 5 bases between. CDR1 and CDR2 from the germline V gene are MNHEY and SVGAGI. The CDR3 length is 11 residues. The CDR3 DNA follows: TGTGCCAGCAGTTACTACGGGGAAGCTTTCTTT. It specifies CASSYYGEAFF.

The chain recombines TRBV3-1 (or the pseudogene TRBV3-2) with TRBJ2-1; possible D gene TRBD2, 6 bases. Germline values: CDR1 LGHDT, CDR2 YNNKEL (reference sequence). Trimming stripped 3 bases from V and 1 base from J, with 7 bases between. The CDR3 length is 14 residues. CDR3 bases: TGTGCCAGCAGCCAGGGGGGTTCCTACAATGAGCAGTTCTTC. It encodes CASSQGGSYNEQFF.

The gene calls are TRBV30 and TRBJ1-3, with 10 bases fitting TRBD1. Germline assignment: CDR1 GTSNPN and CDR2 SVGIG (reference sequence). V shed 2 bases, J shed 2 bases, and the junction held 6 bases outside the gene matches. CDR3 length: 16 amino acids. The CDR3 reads CAWSYLDRGPGNTIYF. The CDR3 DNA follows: TGTGCCTGGAGTTACTTAGACAGGGGGCCTGGAAACACCATATATTTT.

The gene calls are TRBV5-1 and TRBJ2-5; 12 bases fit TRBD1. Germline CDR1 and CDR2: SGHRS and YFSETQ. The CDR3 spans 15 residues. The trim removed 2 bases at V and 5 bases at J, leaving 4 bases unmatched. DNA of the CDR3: TGCGCCAGCAGCTTAGGGACAGGGGGCTTTGAGACCCAGTACTTC. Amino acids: CASSLGTGGFETQYF.

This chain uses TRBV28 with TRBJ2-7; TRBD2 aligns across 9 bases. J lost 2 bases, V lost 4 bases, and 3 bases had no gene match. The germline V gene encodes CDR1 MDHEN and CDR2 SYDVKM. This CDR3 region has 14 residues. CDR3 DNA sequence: TGTGCCAGCAGTTCTAGCGGGGAAGCCTACGAGCAGTACTTC. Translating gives CASSSSGEAYEQYF.

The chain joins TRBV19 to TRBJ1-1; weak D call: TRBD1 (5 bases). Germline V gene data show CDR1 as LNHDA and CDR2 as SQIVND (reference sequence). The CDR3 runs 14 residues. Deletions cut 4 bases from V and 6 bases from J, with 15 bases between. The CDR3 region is CASSRTSPIAEAFF. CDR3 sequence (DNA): TGTGCCAGTAGTAGGACATCTCCTATAGCTGAAGCTTTCTTT.

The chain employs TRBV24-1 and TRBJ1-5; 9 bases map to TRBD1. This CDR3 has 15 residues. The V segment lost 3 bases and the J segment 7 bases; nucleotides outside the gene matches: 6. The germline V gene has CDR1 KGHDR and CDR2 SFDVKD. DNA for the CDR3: TGTGCCACCAGTGATCCGACAGGGGGTGGGCAGCCCCAGCATTTT. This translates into CATSDPTGGGQPQHF.